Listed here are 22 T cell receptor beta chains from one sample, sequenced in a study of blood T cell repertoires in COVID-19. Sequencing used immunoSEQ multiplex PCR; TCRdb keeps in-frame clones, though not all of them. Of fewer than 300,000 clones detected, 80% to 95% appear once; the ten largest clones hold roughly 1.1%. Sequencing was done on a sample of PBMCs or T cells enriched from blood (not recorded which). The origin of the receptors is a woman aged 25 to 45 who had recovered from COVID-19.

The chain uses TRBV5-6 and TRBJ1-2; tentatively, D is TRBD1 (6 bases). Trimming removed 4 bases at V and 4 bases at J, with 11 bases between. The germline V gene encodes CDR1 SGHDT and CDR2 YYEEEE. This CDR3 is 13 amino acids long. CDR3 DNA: TGTGCCAGCAGCCTACAGGGATCCTATGGCTACACCTTC. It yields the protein CASSLQGSYGYTF. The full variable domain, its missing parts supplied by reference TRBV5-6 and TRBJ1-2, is DAGVTQSPTHLIKTRGQQVTLRCSPKSGHDTVSWYQQALGQGPQFIFQYYEEEERQRGNFPDRFSGHQFPNYSSELNVNALLLGDSALYLCASSLQGSYGYTFGSGTRLTVV.

CDR3 nucleotide sequence: TGTGCCAGCAGTTCGGGACAGGGGGGAGAAAAACTGTTTTTT. It translates to CASSSGQGGEKLFF. The J gene is TRBJ1-4, the V gene TRBV27; 11 positions match TRBD1. J was trimmed by 8 bases and V by 4 bases; bases with no gene match: 3. Germline V gives CDR1 MNHEY, CDR2 SMNVEV (reference sequence). The CDR3 totals 14 residues.

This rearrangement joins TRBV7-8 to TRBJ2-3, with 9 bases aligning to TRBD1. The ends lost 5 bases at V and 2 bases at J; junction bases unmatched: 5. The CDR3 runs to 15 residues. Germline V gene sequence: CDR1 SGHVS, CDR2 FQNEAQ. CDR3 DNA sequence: TGTGCCAGCAGCCTAGGGACAGGGAACACAGATACGCAGTATTTT. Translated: CASSLGTGNTDTQYF.

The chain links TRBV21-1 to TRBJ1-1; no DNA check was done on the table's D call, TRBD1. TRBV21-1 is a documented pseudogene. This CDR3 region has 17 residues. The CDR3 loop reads CASSAPGQGARGTEAFF. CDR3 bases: TGTGCCAGCAGCGCCCCTGGACAGGGGGCGAGGGGCACTGAAGCTTTCTTT.

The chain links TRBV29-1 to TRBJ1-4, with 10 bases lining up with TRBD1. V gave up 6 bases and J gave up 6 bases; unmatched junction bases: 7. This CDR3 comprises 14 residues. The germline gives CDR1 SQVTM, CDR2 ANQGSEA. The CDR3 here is CSVGQGPGDEKLFF. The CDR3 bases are TGCAGCGTGGGACAGGGGCCCGGGGATGAAAAACTGTTTTTT.

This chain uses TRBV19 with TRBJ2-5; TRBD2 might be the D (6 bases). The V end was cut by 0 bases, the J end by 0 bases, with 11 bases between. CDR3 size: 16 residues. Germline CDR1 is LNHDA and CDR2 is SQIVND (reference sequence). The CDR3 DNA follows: TGTGCCAGTAGTATAGACCGGGACTGGAACCAAGAGACCCAGTACTTC. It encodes CASSIDRDWNQETQYF.

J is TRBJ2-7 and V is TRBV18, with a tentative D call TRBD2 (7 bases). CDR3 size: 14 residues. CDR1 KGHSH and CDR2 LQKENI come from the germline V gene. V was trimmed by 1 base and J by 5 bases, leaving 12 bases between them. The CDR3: CASSPLGGADEQYF. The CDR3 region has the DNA TGTGCCAGCTCACCACTGGGGGGGGCGGACGAGCAGTACTTC.

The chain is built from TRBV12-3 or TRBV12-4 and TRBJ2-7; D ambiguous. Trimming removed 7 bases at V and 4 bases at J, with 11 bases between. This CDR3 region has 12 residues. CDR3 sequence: CASTRYFYEQYF. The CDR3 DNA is TGTGCCAGCACCCGTTACTTTTACGAGCAGTACTTC.

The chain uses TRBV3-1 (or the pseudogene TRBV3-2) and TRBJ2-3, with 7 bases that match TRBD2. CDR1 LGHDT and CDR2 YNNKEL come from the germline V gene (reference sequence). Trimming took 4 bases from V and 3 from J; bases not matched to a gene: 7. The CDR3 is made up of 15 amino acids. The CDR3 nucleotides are TGTGCCAGCAGCCGGGCTAGCGGAGTAACAGATACGCAGTATTTT. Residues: CASSRASGVTDTQYF.

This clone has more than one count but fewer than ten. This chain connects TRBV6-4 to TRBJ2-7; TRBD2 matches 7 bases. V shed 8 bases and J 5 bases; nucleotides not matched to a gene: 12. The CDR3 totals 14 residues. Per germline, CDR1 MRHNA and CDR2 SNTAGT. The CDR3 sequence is CASVVERDGDEQYF. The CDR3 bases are TGTGCCAGCGTTGTCGAGCGGGATGGGGACGAGCAGTACTTC.

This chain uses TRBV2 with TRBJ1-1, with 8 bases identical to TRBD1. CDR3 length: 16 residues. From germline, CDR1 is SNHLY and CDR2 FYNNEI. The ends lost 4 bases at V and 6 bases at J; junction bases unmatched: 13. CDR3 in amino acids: CASSADRGGRSSEAFF. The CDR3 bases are TGTGCCAGCAGTGCTGACAGGGGAGGACGAAGTTCTGAAGCTTTCTTT.

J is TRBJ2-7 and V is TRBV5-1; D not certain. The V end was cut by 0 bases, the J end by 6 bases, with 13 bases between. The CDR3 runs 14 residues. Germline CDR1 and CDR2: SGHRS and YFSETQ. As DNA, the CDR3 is TGCGCCAGCAGCTTGGCGCCACCGTCGAGCGAGCAGTACTTC. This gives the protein CASSLAPPSSEQYF.

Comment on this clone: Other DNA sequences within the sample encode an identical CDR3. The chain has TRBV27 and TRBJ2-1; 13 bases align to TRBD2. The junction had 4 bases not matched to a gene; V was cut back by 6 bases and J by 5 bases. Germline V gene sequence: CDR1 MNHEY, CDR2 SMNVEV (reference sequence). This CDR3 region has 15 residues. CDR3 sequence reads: CASSPGLAGNNEQFF. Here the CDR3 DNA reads TGTGCCAGCAGCCCGGGACTAGCGGGAAACAATGAGCAGTTCTTC.

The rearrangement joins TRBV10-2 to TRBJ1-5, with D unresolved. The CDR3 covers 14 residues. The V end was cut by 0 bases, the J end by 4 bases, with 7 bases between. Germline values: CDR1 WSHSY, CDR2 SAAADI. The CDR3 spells CASSESGRNQPQHF. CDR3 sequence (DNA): TGCGCCAGCAGTGAGTCGGGCCGAAATCAGCCCCAGCATTTT.

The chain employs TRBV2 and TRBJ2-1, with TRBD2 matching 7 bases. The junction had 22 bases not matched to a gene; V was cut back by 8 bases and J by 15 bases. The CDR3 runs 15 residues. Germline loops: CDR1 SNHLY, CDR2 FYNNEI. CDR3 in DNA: TGTGCCAGCGTGCGAACGGGGGGAGGCCGAATTGGGACGTTCTTC. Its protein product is CASVRTGGGRIGTFF. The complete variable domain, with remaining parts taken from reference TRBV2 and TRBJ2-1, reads EPEVTQTPSHQVTQMGQEVILRCVPISNHLYFYWYRQILGQKVEFLVSFYNNEISEKSEIFDDQFSVERPDGSNFTLKIRSTKLEDSAMYFCASVRTGGGRIGTFFGPGTRLTVL.

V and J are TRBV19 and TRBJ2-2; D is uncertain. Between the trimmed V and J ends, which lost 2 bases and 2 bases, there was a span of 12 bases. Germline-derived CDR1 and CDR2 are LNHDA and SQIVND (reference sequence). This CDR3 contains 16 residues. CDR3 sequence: CASSIMFPTNTGELFF. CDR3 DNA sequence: TGTGCCAGTAGTATAATGTTCCCTACTAACACCGGGGAGCTGTTTTTT.

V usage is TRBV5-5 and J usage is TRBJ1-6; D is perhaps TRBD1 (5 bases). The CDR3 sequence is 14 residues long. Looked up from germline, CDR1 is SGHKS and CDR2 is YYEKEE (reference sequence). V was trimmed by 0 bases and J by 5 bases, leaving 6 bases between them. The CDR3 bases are TGTGCCAGCAGCTTGGCAGGGAATAATTCACCCCTCCACTTT. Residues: CASSLAGNNSPLHF.

CDR3 DNA sequence: TGTGCCAGCAATACTGAAATGTGGGGCTACACCTTC. Translation: CASNTEMWGYTF. The chain couples TRBV28 to TRBJ1-2; D is unclear. CDR3 length: 12 amino acids. V gave up 7 bases and J gave up 8 bases, with 14 bases separating them. Germline loops: CDR1 MDHEN, CDR2 SYDVKM.

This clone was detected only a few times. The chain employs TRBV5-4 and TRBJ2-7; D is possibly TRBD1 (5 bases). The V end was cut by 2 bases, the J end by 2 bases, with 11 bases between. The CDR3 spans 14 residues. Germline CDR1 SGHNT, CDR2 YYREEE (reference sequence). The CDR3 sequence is CASSFGQGPYEQYF. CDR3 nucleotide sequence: TGTGCCAGCAGCTTCGGCCAGGGTCCCTACGAGCAGTACTTC.

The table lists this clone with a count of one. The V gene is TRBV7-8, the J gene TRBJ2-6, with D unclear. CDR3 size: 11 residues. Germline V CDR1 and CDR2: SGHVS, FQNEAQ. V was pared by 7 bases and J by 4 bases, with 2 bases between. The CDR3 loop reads CASTGANVLTF. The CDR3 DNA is TGTGCCAGCACGGGGGCCAACGTCCTGACTTTC.

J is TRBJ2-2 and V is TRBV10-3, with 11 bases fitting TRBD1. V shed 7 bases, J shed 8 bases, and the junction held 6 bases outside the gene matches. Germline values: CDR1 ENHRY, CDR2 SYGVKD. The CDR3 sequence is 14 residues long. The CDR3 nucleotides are TGTGCCATCACCGGACAGGGGGCCCGTGGGGAGCTGTTTTTT. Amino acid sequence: CAITGQGARGELFF.

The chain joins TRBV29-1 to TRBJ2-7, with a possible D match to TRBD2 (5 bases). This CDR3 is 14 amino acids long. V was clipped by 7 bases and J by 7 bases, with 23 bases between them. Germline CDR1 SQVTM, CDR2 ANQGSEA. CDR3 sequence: CSALTSGRQGEQYF. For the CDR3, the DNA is TGCAGCGCTCTGACCAGCGGACGTCAAGGGGAGCAGTACTTC.